These T cell receptor beta chains were read from a single sample in a study of blood T cell repertoires in COVID-19. This table comes from immunoSEQ multiplex PCR, and its TCRdb copy is limited to in-frame clones, with some not included. The sample has roughly 440,000 clones; approximately 88% are singletons. Specimen: peripheral blood. All receptors come from a woman between 50 and 59 years old with COVID-19, enrolled during active disease. CDR3s include the opening cysteine and the closing phenylalanine or tryptophan. The order of the fields is J gene, clone size, V gene, D gene, CDR3 protein, CDR3 DNA. A D gene is named only where the DNA matches it firmly. Some rows mark clone size as missing; the rest say once, few, many or name a class of expanded clone.

j_gene: TRBJ1-5; abundance: .; v_gene: TRBV9; d_gene: .; CDR3aa: CASNRGGSNQPQHF; CDR3nt: TGTGCCAGCAACCGAGGGGGTAGCAATCAGCCCCAGCATTTT
j_gene: TRBJ1-1; abundance: once; v_gene: TRBV12-3/TRBV12-4; d_gene: TRBD1; CDR3aa: CASSWDSGTEAFF; CDR3nt: TGTGCCAGCAGTTGGGACAGCGGAACCGAAGCTTTCTTT
j_gene: TRBJ2-7; abundance: .; v_gene: TRBV6-2/TRBV6-3; d_gene: TRBD1; CDR3aa: CASSPPGGYEQYF; CDR3nt: TGTGCCAGCAGTCCCCCAGGGGGCTACGAGCAGTACTTC
j_gene: TRBJ1-3; abundance: once; v_gene: TRBV6-1; d_gene: TRBD1; CDR3aa: CASSASRQGAGNTIYF; CDR3nt: TGTGCCAGCAGTGCCTCGAGACAGGGGGCTGGAAACACCATATATTTT
j_gene: TRBJ1-4; abundance: .; v_gene: TRBV4-2; d_gene: .; CDR3aa: CASSQEGTNEKLFF; CDR3nt: TGTGCCAGCAGCCAAGAGGGCACTAATGAAAAACTGTTTTTT
j_gene: TRBJ1-3; abundance: .; v_gene: TRBV5-1; d_gene: .; CDR3aa: CASSSQGLRNTIYF; CDR3nt: TGCGCCAGCAGCTCGCAGGGCTTAAGAAACACCATATATTTT
j_gene: TRBJ1-1; abundance: .; v_gene: TRBV5-1; d_gene: .; CDR3aa: CASSLGPFGTEAFF; CDR3nt: TGCGCCAGCAGCTTGGGCCCCTTCGGGACTGAAGCTTTCTTT
j_gene: TRBJ2-1; abundance: .; v_gene: TRBV7-3; d_gene: .; CDR3aa: CASSPEGNTYNEQFF; CDR3nt: TGTGCCAGCAGCCCTGAGGGTAATACCTACAATGAGCAGTTCTTC
j_gene: TRBJ1-3; abundance: once; v_gene: TRBV6-5; d_gene: .; CDR3aa: CASRGQTGNTIYF; CDR3nt: TGTGCCAGCAGAGGACAGACTGGAAACACCATATATTTT
j_gene: TRBJ2-2; abundance: .; v_gene: TRBV2; d_gene: TRBD1; CDR3aa: CASSEAPGQGNTGELFF; CDR3nt: TGTGCCAGCAGTGAAGCGCCGGGACAGGGTAACACCGGGGAGCTGTTTTTT
j_gene: TRBJ1-1; abundance: once; v_gene: TRBV6-5; d_gene: TRBD1; CDR3aa: CASTWTGKTEAFF; CDR3nt: TGTGCCAGCACCTGGACAGGGAAGACTGAAGCTTTCTTT
j_gene: TRBJ1-1; abundance: .; v_gene: TRBV9; d_gene: .; CDR3aa: CASSVGAARNTEAFF; CDR3nt: TGTGCCAGCAGCGTAGGGGCAGCCAGGAACACTGAAGCTTTCTTT
j_gene: TRBJ1-2; abundance: .; v_gene: TRBV29-1; d_gene: .; CDR3aa: CSVEGGWGEANYGYTF; CDR3nt: TGCAGCGTTGAAGGGGGATGGGGGGAAGCTAACTATGGCTACACCTTC
j_gene: TRBJ1-2; abundance: .; v_gene: TRBV19; d_gene: .; CDR3aa: CASTLGTTWQGYTF; CDR3nt: TGTGCCAGTACCCTAGGGACAACATGGCAAGGCTACACCTTC
j_gene: TRBJ2-7; abundance: .; v_gene: TRBV2; d_gene: TRBD2; CDR3aa: CASSVRAGGEQYF; CDR3nt: TGTGCCAGCAGCGTTAGGGCGGGAGGCGAGCAGTACTTC
j_gene: TRBJ1-2; abundance: .; v_gene: TRBV4-1; d_gene: .; CDR3aa: CASSQDAVIYGYTF; CDR3nt: TGCGCCAGCAGCCAAGACGCAGTCATCTATGGCTACACCTTC
j_gene: TRBJ2-7; abundance: few; v_gene: TRBV18; d_gene: TRBD1; CDR3aa: CASSPRQGAREQYF; CDR3nt: TGTGCCAGCTCACCACGACAGGGTGCGCGCGAGCAGTACTTC
j_gene: TRBJ1-1; abundance: .; v_gene: TRBV5-1; d_gene: .; CDR3aa: CASSSSPDTEAFF; CDR3nt: TGCGCCAGCAGCTCGTCCCCCGACACTGAAGCTTTCTTT
j_gene: TRBJ1-3; abundance: .; v_gene: TRBV30; d_gene: .; CDR3aa: CAWSVAPGNTIYF; CDR3nt: TGTGCCTGGAGTGTGGCACCCGGAAACACCATATATTTT
j_gene: TRBJ2-7; abundance: .; v_gene: TRBV5-6; d_gene: TRBD2; CDR3aa: CASSSGGNEQYF; CDR3nt: TGTGCCAGCAGTTCGGGGGGAAACGAGCAGTACTTC
j_gene: TRBJ2-7; abundance: .; v_gene: TRBV6-6; d_gene: .; CDR3aa: CASSYSGQITSYEQYF; CDR3nt: TGTGCCAGCAGTTACTCCGGACAGATCACGTCCTACGAGCAGTACTTC
j_gene: TRBJ2-7; abundance: .; v_gene: TRBV6-5; d_gene: .; CDR3aa: CASSRGGAAAYEQYF; CDR3nt: TGTGCCAGCAGTAGGGGGGGAGCAGCGGCCTACGAGCAGTACTTC
j_gene: TRBJ1-2; abundance: .; v_gene: TRBV3-1/TRBV3-2; d_gene: .; CDR3aa: CASSQGTNYGYTF; CDR3nt: TGTGCCAGCAGCCAAGGGACAAACTATGGCTACACCTTC
j_gene: TRBJ1-4; abundance: .; v_gene: TRBV27; d_gene: .; CDR3aa: CASSHREANEKLFF; CDR3nt: TGTGCCAGCAGCCACAGGGAAGCTAATGAAAAACTGTTTTTT
j_gene: TRBJ2-1; abundance: .; v_gene: TRBV5-8; d_gene: TRBD2; CDR3aa: CASSEGRESEQFF; CDR3nt: TGTGCCAGCTCCGAGGGGAGGGAGAGTGAGCAGTTCTTC